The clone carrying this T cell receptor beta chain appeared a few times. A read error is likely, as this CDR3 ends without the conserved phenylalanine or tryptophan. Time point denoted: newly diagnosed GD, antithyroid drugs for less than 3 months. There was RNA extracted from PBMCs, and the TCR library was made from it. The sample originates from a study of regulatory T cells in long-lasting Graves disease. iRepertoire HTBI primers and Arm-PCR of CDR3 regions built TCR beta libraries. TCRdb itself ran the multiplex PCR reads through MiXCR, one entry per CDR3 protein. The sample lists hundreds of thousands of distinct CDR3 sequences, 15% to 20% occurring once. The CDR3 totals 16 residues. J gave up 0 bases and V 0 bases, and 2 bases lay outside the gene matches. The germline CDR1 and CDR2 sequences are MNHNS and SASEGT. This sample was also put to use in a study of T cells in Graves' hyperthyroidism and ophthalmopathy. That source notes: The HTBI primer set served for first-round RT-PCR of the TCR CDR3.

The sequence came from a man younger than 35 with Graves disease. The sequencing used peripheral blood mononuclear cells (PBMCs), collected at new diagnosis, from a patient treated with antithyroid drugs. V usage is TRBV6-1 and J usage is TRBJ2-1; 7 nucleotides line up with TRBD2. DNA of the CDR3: TGTGCCAGCAGTGAAGCCTGGACTAGCTCCTACAATGAGCAGTTCCTC. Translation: CASSEAWTSSYNEQFL.